The clone carrying this T cell receptor beta chain was seen only a few times. Primers: 60 Vbeta forward and 13 Jbeta reverse. Sequencing was performed with immunoSEQ multiplex PCR; in TCRdb, only in-frame clones are kept and a portion is missing. The repertoire consists of about 150,000 clones, with about 9.1% occurring once and the leading ten covering roughly 6.4%. The J segment lost 7 bases and the V segment lost 0 bases, leaving 5 bases of the junction unmatched. CDR1 and CDR2 (germline): SGHRS, YFSETQ. This CDR3 has 15 residues. This record comes from a study of cytomegalovirus exposure and HLA in healthy donors.

The sequenced sample consisted of PBMCs. The chain recombines TRBV5-1 with TRBJ2-2; 8 nucleotides agree with TRBD1. The sequence was collected from a woman in her 40s in good health and CMV-seropositive. CDR3 loop: CASSLGTGRHGELFF. Here the CDR3 DNA reads TGCGCCAGCAGCTTGGGGACAGGGAGGCACGGGGAGCTGTTTTTT.